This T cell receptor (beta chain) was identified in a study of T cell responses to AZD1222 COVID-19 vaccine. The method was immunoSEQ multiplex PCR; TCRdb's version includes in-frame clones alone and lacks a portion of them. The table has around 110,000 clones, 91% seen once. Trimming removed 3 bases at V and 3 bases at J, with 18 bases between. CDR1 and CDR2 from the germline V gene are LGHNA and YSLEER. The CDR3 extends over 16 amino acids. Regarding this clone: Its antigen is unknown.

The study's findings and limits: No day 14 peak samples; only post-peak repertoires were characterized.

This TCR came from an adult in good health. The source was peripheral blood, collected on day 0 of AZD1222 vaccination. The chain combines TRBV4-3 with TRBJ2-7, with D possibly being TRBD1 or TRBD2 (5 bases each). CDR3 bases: TGCGCCAGCAGCCAGGCCGGGACCACTTCTGACTACGAGCAGTACTTC. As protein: CASSQAGTTSDYEQYF.